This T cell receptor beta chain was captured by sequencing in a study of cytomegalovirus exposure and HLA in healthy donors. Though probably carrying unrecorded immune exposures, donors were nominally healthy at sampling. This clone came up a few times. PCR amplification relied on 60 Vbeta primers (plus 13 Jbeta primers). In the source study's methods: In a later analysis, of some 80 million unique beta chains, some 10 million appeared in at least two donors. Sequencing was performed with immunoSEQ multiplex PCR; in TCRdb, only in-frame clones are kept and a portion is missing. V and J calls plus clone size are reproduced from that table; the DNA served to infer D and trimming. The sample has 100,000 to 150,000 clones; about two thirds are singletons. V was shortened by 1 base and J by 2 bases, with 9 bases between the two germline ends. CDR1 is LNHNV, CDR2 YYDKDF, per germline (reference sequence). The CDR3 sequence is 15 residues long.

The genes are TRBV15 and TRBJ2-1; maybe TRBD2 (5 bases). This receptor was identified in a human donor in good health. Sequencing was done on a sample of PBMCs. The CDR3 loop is CATSRVATPYNEQFF. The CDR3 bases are TGTGCCACCAGCAGAGTAGCGACCCCCTACAATGAGCAGTTCTTC.